These 12 T cell receptor beta chains were all obtained from the same sample, sequenced in a study of T cell responses to AZD1222 COVID-19 vaccine. Profiling relied on immunoSEQ multiplex PCR, and the TCRdb table lists in-frame clones only, not all of them. The sample carries roughly 150,000 clones, approximately 89% recorded once. The source was peripheral blood, collected on day 0 of MenACWY control vaccination. All receptors derive from an adult in good health.

The genes are TRBV6-6 and TRBJ2-1, with D perhaps given as TRBD1 or TRBD2 (6 bases each). V was pared by 4 bases and J by 7 bases, with 17 bases between. This CDR3 contains 15 residues. CDR1 MNHNY and CDR2 SVGAGI come from the germline V gene (reference sequence). The chain's CDR3 is CASSLGTGTLNEQFF. The CDR3 bases are TGTGCCAGCAGTTTAGGTACAGGGACTTTAAATGAGCAGTTCTTC.

V usage is TRBV18 and J usage is TRBJ2-1; D is possibly TRBD2 (5 bases). Germline V gives CDR1 KGHSH, CDR2 LQKENI. The V gene lost 2 bases and the J gene lost 8 bases, with 16 bases spanning the gap. The CDR3 totals 15 residues. This CDR3 is CASSPRVPGSDEQFF. The CDR3 nucleotides are TGTGCCAGCTCACCAAGGGTACCGGGGAGTGATGAGCAGTTCTTC.

The V gene is TRBV6-5, the J gene TRBJ1-4, with TRBD1 as a possible D gene (5 bases). Germline V lookup: CDR1 MNHEY, CDR2 SVGAGI. Trimming cost V 0 bases and J 8 bases, with 10 bases left between them. This CDR3 has 14 residues. The CDR3 loop reads CASSYSRGEEKLFF. The CDR3 DNA is TGTGCCAGCAGTTACTCCCGAGGGGAGGAAAAACTGTTTTTT.

Only one count was recorded for this clone. The rearrangement joins TRBV6-5 to TRBJ2-1; TRBD2 might be the D (6 bases). The V gene's germline CDR1 is MNHEY and CDR2 SVGAGI. The ends were cut back, 4 bases at V and 5 bases at J, with 15 bases in the middle. The CDR3 is 15 residues long. The CDR3 nucleotides read TGTGCCAGCAGTTTTTCGGGGGAGAAGCACAATGAGCAGTTCTTC. The encoded protein is CASSFSGEKHNEQFF.

J is TRBJ1-2 and V is TRBV20-1, with D maybe TRBD1 (6 bases). The CDR3 sequence is 14 residues long. Trimming pared 3 bases from V and 4 bases from J, leaving 15 bases between. The V gene's germline CDR1 is DFQATT and CDR2 SNEGSKA (reference sequence). This CDR3 reads CSASRQGPAYGYTF. Written as DNA, the CDR3 is TGCAGTGCTAGTAGGCAGGGGCCGGCCTATGGCTACACCTTC.

This sequence joins TRBV29-1 and TRBJ1-2; weak D call: TRBD1 (5 bases). The germline V gene encodes CDR1 SQVTM and CDR2 ANQGSEA. The CDR3 sequence is 13 residues long. The V and J ends lost 7 bases and 1 base respectively, with 13 bases between them. In DNA, the CDR3 is TGCAGCGCCGCCCCCGGGGGTAACTATGGCTACACCTTC. The encoded protein is CSAAPGGNYGYTF.

The gene calls are TRBV18 and TRBJ2-7; D is unclear. CDR3 length equals 13 residues. Trimming shortened V by 3 bases and J by 7 bases, and 13 bases separated the two germline ends. Per germline, CDR1 KGHSH and CDR2 LQKENI. CDR3 in amino acids: CASSPPGLPEQYF. For the CDR3, the DNA is TGTGCCAGCTCACCCCCCGGGCTACCTGAGCAGTACTTC.

The chain uses TRBV7-9 and TRBJ1-3; D is perhaps TRBD1 (5 bases). The ends were cut back, 4 bases at V and 4 bases at J, with 11 bases in the middle. The germline V gene encodes CDR1 SEHNR and CDR2 FQNEAQ (reference sequence). This CDR3 has 14 amino acids. The CDR3 loop reads CASSWGSAGNTIYF. CDR3 in DNA: TGTGCCAGCAGCTGGGGCTCCGCAGGAAACACCATATATTTT.

V usage is TRBV29-1 and J usage is TRBJ2-6; perhaps TRBD1 as D (7 bases). The V gene's germline CDR1 is SQVTM and CDR2 ANQGSEA. This CDR3 spans 16 amino acids. The V end lost 3 bases, the J end lost 0 bases, and 12 bases lay between the germline ends. CDR3 loop: CSVDQGGSSGANVLTF. CDR3 nucleotides: TGCAGCGTTGATCAGGGGGGAAGCTCTGGGGCCAACGTCCTGACTTTC.

Points on this clone: This sample also contains other DNA sequences that code for the same CDR3. The J gene is TRBJ1-1, the V gene TRBV4-1, with D perhaps TRBD1 (6 bases). The germline V gene encodes CDR1 MGHRA and CDR2 YSYEKL. This CDR3 is built from 15 residues. V was shortened by 3 bases and J by 4 bases, with 15 bases between the two germline ends. CDR3 bases: TGCGCCAGCAGCCATCCCGAGGGGGTGAGCACTGAAGCTTTCTTT. This sequence encodes CASSHPEGVSTEAFF.

This clone was seen once. V and J are TRBV9 and TRBJ2-1; TRBD2 matches at 9 bases. The germline V gene encodes CDR1 SGDLS and CDR2 YYNGEE. The CDR3 has 18 residues. V shed 4 bases, J shed 9 bases, and the junction held 20 bases outside the gene matches. As DNA, the CDR3 is TGTGCCAGCAGCCCTGGAGGTAGCGGGAGCAGGACAAGACTTGAGCAGTTCTTC. It yields the protein CASSPGGSGSRTRLEQFF.

This clone has a single count. The chain links TRBV7-9 to TRBJ2-2, with TRBD2 matching over 10 bases. The CDR3 runs to 17 residues. The germline V gene encodes CDR1 SEHNR and CDR2 FQNEAQ (reference sequence). V trimming: 4 bases; J trimming: 4 bases; junction bases outside the gene matches: 9. As DNA, the CDR3 is TGTGCCAGCAGCTCAGCTTGGAGCGGGAGGGTCACCGGGGAGCTGTTTTTT. This sequence encodes CASSSAWSGRVTGELFF.